This TCR beta chain came from a study of T cells in Graves' hyperthyroidism and ophthalmopathy. V was clipped by 0 bases and J by 0 bases, with 15 bases between them. The CDR3 length is 17 residues. Germline CDR1 DFQATT, CDR2 SNEGSKA (reference sequence). In its sample, this clonotype was seen many times. Amplified TCR beta CDR3 regions derived from RNA transcripts. With the HTBI primer set, the TCR CDR3 went through a first round of RT-PCR. In TCRdb, the multiplex PCR reads were re-called with MiXCR into one record per CDR3 protein. Of 490,000 or so distinct CDR3 sequences listed, 15% to 20% are singletons.

This clonotype was sampled from a woman aged 25 to 39 with Graves' ophthalmopathy. This chain links TRBV20-1 with TRBJ2-1; D is possibly TRBD2 (5 bases). The sequenced sample was blood. The CDR3 here is CSARDQSGVSSYNEQFF. The CDR3 region has the DNA TGCAGTGCTAGAGATCAGAGCGGAGTAAGCTCCTACAATGAGCAGTTCTTC.